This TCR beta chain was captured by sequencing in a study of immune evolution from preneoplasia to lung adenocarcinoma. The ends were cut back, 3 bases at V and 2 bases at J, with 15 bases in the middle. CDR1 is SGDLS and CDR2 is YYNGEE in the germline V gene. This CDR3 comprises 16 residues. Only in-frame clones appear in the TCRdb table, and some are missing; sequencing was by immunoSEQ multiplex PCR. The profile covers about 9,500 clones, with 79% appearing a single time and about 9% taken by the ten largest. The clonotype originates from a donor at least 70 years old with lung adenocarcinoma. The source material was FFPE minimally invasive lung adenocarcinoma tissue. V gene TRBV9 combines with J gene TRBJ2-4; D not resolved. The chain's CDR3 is CASSGGDLGTKNIQYF. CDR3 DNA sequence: TGTGCCAGCAGCGGAGGAGACTTAGGAACCAAAAACATTCAGTACTTC.